The present entry profiles one TCR beta chain with its context. The sample comes from a study of shared T cell receptors in the human thymus. Germline V gene lookup returns CDR1 MNHEY and CDR2 SMNVEV (reference sequence). CDR3 size: 13 residues. V lost 7 bases and J 1 base, leaving 8 bases between the germline ends. Sequencing was performed with immunoSEQ multiplex PCR; in TCRdb, only in-frame clones are kept and a portion is missing. The sample holds 500,000 to 750,000 clones, 85% to 90% seen once. The data were also submitted as part of a second study, on human thymus T cells. From that study: Immunologically healthy infants in Finland undergoing congenital heart defect surgery were the donors. Resections from corrective heart surgery provided thymus tissue. Highly overlapping thymic repertoires in unrelated individuals were reported by related research.

The V call is TRBV27, the J call TRBJ2-1; D may be TRBD1 (5 bases). This receptor was identified in a boy younger than two with a congenital heart defect. The sample comprised thymocytes. The CDR3 region has the DNA TGTGCCAGCAAGACAGCGTCCTACAATGAGCAGTTCTTC. Translating gives CASKTASYNEQFF.